The 14 T cell receptor beta chains presented below share a single source sample, sequenced in a study of blood T cells in healthy people across ages. Together with a sample-barcoded 5' primer, a J-beta primer mix was included in a second PCR lasting about 7 to 12 cycles. In TCRdb, the 5' RACE reads were re-called with MiXCR into one record per CDR3 protein. The data contain fewer than 900,000 distinct CDR3 sequences, roughly 41% of them singletons. What was sequenced was blood. These receptors all come from a woman aged 55 to 70 in good health.

This clonotype was seen a few times. V and J are TRBV20-1 and TRBJ2-7, with 9 nucleotides matching TRBD1. This CDR3 is 14 amino acids long. J lost 3 bases, V lost 2 bases, and 5 bases had no gene match. Germline V gene sequence: CDR1 DFQATT, CDR2 SNEGSKA (reference sequence). CDR3 loop: CSARPGQGNYEQYF. DNA for the CDR3: TGCAGTGCTAGACCGGGACAGGGAAACTACGAGCAGTACTTC.

CDR3: CSAPPDRTYEQYF. CDR3 in DNA: TGCAGTGCTCCCCCGGACCGCACCTACGAGCAGTACTTC. This chain connects TRBV20-1 to TRBJ2-7; D not resolved. With 5 bases removed from V and 2 bases from J, the gap between germline ends came to 13 bases. Germline-derived CDR1 and CDR2 are DFQATT and SNEGSKA (reference sequence). The CDR3 has 13 residues.

V is TRBV9 and J is TRBJ2-3, with 11 bases aligning to TRBD2. The CDR3 contains 16 residues. The V and J ends lost 1 base and 5 bases, in that order; junction bases with no gene match: 6. Germline V gene data show CDR1 as SGDLS and CDR2 as YYNGEE. The CDR3 here is CASSVTSGSYGDTQYF. Here the CDR3 DNA reads TGTGCCAGCAGCGTAACTAGCGGGAGTTACGGAGATACGCAGTATTTT.

This clonotype was counted only a few times. The chain combines TRBV20-1 with TRBJ2-7; D might be TRBD2 (5 bases). This CDR3 is built from 14 residues. With 2 bases removed from V and 1 base from J, the gap between germline ends came to 12 bases. CDR1 is DFQATT and CDR2 is SNEGSKA in the germline V gene (reference sequence). The CDR3 DNA sequence: TGCAGTGCTAGAAGTTCTGGCGGGTCCTACGAGCAGTACTTC. It is translated as CSARSSGGSYEQYF.

This rearrangement joins TRBV12-3 or TRBV12-4 to TRBJ1-2; the match to TRBD1 covers 9 bases. The CDR3 consists of 14 residues. After removal of 5 bases from V and 6 bases from J, the junction contained 7 bases not matched to a gene. For the CDR3, the DNA is TGTGCCAGCAGTGTACAGGGGGCGGGGGATGGCTACACCTTC. It specifies CASSVQGAGDGYTF.

The chain joins TRBV12-3 or TRBV12-4 to TRBJ2-5, with D perhaps assigned TRBD1 or TRBD2 (6 bases each). V lost 1 base and J lost 5, with 11 bases in between. CDR3 length equals 14 residues. For the CDR3, the DNA is TGTGCCAGCAGTTTAGGGGGGGCATGGGAGACCCAGTACTTC. This codes for CASSLGGAWETQYF.

This clonotype was observed a handful of times. The CDR3 sequence is CASSQDGLVSYNEQFF. The CDR3 bases are TGTGCCAGCAGCCAAGATGGCCTAGTCTCCTACAATGAGCAGTTCTTC. The chain employs TRBV3-1 and TRBJ2-1; no clear D gene. The CDR3 is 16 amino acids. Germline CDR1 and CDR2: LGHDT and YNNKEL (reference sequence). V was shortened by 0 bases and J by 0 bases, with 9 bases between the two germline ends.

In this sample, this clonotype turned up a few times. This sequence joins TRBV7-2 and TRBJ2-7; 9 bases match TRBD1. CDR3 length equals 15 residues. CDR1 and CDR2 from the germline V gene are SGHTA and FQGNSA. The ends lost 1 base at V and 3 bases at J; junction bases unmatched: 4. CDR3 loop: CASSLDRGRVYEQYF. CDR3 in DNA: TGTGCCAGCAGCTTAGACAGGGGGCGCGTCTACGAGCAGTACTTC.

This clonotype was observed a few times. The chain combines TRBV20-1 with TRBJ2-3; 7 bases agree with TRBD2. Germline CDR1 reads DFQATT; CDR2 reads SNEGSKA (reference sequence). Trimming removed 5 bases from V and 2 bases from J; junction bases left unmatched: 10. This CDR3 comprises 15 residues. CDR3 sequence: CSALSLAEPTDTQYF. CDR3 sequence (DNA): TGCAGTGCTCTAAGCCTAGCGGAACCCACAGATACGCAGTATTTT.

This clonotype was picked up a small number of times. This chain uses TRBV27 with TRBJ2-7, with TRBD2 identical over 8 bases. This CDR3 is built from 14 residues. Trimming cost V 4 bases and J 2 bases; bases outside gene matches: 4. Looked up from germline, CDR1 is MNHEY and CDR2 is SMNVEV (reference sequence). The CDR3 coding sequence is TGTGCCAGCAGTTATGGGCGGGGGGCCTACGAGCAGTACTTC. This gives the protein CASSYGRGAYEQYF.

The V gene is TRBV4-2, the J gene TRBJ2-5; D is uncertain. Deletions cut 0 bases from V and 1 base from J, with 9 bases between. CDR1 LGHNA and CDR2 YNFKEQ come from the germline V gene. This CDR3 contains 15 residues. The CDR3 region is CASSQDGQVQETQYF. The CDR3 DNA reads as TGTGCCAGCAGCCAAGATGGCCAGGTCCAAGAGACCCAGTACTTC.

The CDR3 region has the DNA TGTGCCAGCACCAAGGGACAGGGCTCCTATGGCTACACCTTC. It is translated as CASTKGQGSYGYTF. V usage is TRBV3-1 and J usage is TRBJ1-2, with 9 bases matching TRBD1. The CDR3 contains 14 residues. The germline gives CDR1 LGHDT, CDR2 YNNKEL (reference sequence). J gave up 4 bases and V 7 bases, and 7 bases lay outside the gene matches. The full variable domain, with the rest looked up from reference TRBV3-1 and TRBJ1-2, is DTAVSQTPKYLVTQMGNDKSIKCEQNLGHDTMYWYKQDSKKFLKIMFSYNNKELIINETVPNRFSPKSPDKAHLNLHINSLELGDSAVYFCASTKGQGSYGYTFGSGTRLTVV.

This clonotype has a single count. The genes are TRBV20-1 and TRBJ2-1, with TRBD1 matching 9 bases. The CDR3 is 15 amino acids. Germline CDR1 and CDR2: DFQATT and SNEGSKA (reference sequence). The ends lost 5 bases at V and 4 bases at J; junction bases unmatched: 9. CDR3 nucleotides: TGCAGTGCTCCCGGGACAGGGATGTTGTACAATGAGCAGTTCTTC. As protein: CSAPGTGMLYNEQFF.

There are a few counts of this clonotype. CDR3 sequence: CSGGTSVSYNSPLHF. CDR3 in DNA: TGCAGCGGGGGGACATCCGTCTCCTATAATTCACCCCTCCACTTT. The chain recombines TRBV29-1 with TRBJ1-6; D is possibly TRBD1 (6 bases). Germline V gene data show CDR1 as SQVTM and CDR2 as ANQGSEA. The germline V and J ends were trimmed by 7 bases and 0 bases, with 13 bases remaining between them. This CDR3 is 15 amino acids long.